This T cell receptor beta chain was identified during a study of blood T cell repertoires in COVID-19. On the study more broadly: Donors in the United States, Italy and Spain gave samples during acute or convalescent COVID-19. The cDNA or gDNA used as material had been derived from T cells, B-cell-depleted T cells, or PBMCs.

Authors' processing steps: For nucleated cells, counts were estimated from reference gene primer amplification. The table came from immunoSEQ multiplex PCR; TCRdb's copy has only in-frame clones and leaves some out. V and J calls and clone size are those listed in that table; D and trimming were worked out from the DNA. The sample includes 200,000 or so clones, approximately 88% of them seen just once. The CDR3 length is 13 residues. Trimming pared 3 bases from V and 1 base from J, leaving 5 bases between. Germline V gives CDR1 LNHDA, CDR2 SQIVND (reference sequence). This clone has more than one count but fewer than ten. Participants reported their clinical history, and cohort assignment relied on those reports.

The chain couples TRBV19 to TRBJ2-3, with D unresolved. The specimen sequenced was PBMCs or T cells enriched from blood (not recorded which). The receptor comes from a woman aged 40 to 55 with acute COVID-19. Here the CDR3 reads CASSIGGTDTQYF. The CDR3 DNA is TGTGCCAGTAGTATCGGAGGCACAGATACGCAGTATTTT.